The present TCR beta chain was sequenced within a study of cytomegalovirus exposure and HLA in healthy donors. Study as a whole: An earlier analysis identified some 110 million unique TCR beta sequences in about 179 million T cells.

This clone occurred a few times. What it recognizes is unknown. Researchers ran the PCR with 60 Vbeta and 13 Jbeta primers. The table came from immunoSEQ multiplex PCR; TCRdb's copy has only in-frame clones and leaves some out. The sample has 100,000 to 120,000 clones; over 70% are singletons. Study results and caveats: In a later analysis, HLA-C alleles had the fewest associated TCRs, DRB1 alleles the most. A few CMV-associated chains were confirmed in vitro to be specific for CMV antigens.

V gave up 10 bases and J gave up 7 bases; unmatched junction bases: 10. Germline CDR1 WSHSY, CDR2 SAAADI. CDR3 size: 13 residues. V and J are TRBV10-2 and TRBJ2-1, with 7 bases identical to TRBD1. The origin of this receptor is a man aged 35 to 55 in good health and CMV-seronegative. Material: PBMCs. Written as DNA, the CDR3 is TGCGCCACCTCGAACCAACAGGGGAATGAGCAGTTCTTC. Protein product: CATSNQQGNEQFF.